The sequence of this TCR beta chain was determined in a study of blood T cell repertoires in COVID-19. Study-level background: Specimens from acute and convalescent COVID-19 originated in the United States, Italy and Spain.

Seattle researchers signed up patients amid active infection and tracked them longitudinally. In the authors' workflow: Reference gene primer amplification yielded estimated nucleated cell counts. Repertoires were generated with immunoSEQ multiplex PCR, while TCRdb's copy carries only in-frame clones and drops some. The V and J calls and clone size were taken over from that table, and D and trimming were inferred from the DNA. The data show about 420,000 clones, approximately 90% seen once. This clone was detected a few times. Sequenced material: peripheral blood. This receptor was taken from a man aged 18 to 30 with COVID-19, enrolled during active disease.

The CDR3 region is CASSQDSARDLFF. The CDR3 bases are TGCGCCAGCAGCCAAGACTCTGCGCGGGACCTGTTTTTT. V gene TRBV4-1 combines with J gene TRBJ1-4; perhaps TRBD1 as D (5 bases). The ends were cut back, 0 bases at V and 14 bases at J, with 13 bases in the middle. CDR3 length equals 13 residues. Germline V gene lookup returns CDR1 MGHRA and CDR2 YSYEKL.